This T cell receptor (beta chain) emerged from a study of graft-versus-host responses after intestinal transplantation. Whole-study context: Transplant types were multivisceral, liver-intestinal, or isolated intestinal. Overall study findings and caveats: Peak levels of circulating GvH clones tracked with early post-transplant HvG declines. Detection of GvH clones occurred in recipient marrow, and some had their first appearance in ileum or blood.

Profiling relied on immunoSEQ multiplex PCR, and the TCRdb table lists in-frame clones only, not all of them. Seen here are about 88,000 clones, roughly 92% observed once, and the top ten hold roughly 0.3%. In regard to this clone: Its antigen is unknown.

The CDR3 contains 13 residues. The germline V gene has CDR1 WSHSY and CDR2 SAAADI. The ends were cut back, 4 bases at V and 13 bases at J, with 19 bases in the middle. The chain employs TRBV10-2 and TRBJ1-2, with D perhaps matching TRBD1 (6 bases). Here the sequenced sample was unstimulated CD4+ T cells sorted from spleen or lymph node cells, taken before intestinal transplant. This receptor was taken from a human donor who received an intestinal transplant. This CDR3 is CASSGDGWDIGTF. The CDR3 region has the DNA TGCGCCAGCAGTGGGGATGGCTGGGACATCGGCACCTTC.